Included here is one TCR beta chain sequence, with context. Its target is not known. The 120-subject validation cohort, separate from the approximately 670-subject first cohort, included the donors. The data are from a study of cytomegalovirus exposure and HLA in healthy donors. Germline V CDR1 and CDR2: GTSNPN, SVGIG (reference sequence). The ends were cut back, 1 base at V and 5 bases at J, with 11 bases in the middle. The CDR3 is 13 residues long. Study-level findings and limits: A few chains linked to CMV were shown in vitro to be specific for CMV antigens.

The repertoire was sequenced with immunoSEQ multiplex PCR; TCRdb's copy has only in-frame clones and lacks some. Altogether approximately 120,000 clones are present, approximately 94% being singletons, with the ten largest covering under 1.5%. The chain recombines TRBV30 with TRBJ1-2; D is unclear. This sequence originates from a woman between 18 and 30 years old in good health and CMV-seronegative. Sequencing was done on a sample of PBMCs. In nucleotides, the CDR3 is TGTGCCTGGAGTGACCACGACTATTATGGCTACACCTTC. It specifies CAWSDHDYYGYTF.